The 12 T cell receptor beta chains below were found in one sample sequenced in a study of shared clonotypes between healthy human individuals (dated by TCRdb to 2020 to 2022). Libraries were made using the immunoSEQ multiplex PCR assay. What TCRdb holds here is the immuneACCESS table cut down to in-frame rearrangements. Part of the clones is not present; checked against another copy, under half of the missing clones reflect an unresolved V gene, and the others are unexplained. The sample table contains some 2,000,000 clones; only one count was recorded for nearly 97% of them. The ten largest clones add up to approximately 0.13% of the sample. Material: naive CD4+ T cells sorted from blood. The cell subset or site label here, explained by the study, means: CD45RA+ positively selected. These receptors were obtained from a man aged 18 to 29 in good health.

To note about this clone: Other DNA sequences from this sample encode an identical CDR3 as well. The chain combines TRBV27 with TRBJ2-1; 8 bases align to TRBD2. This CDR3 spans 15 amino acids. V shed 5 bases, J shed 0 bases, and the junction held 3 bases outside the gene matches. Germline V gene lookup returns CDR1 MNHEY and CDR2 SMNVEV (reference sequence). In DNA form, the CDR3 reads TGTGCCAGCAGTCTAAGCGGGAGCTCCTACAATGAGCAGTTCTTC. Translating it yields CASSLSGSSYNEQFF.

The chain employs TRBV28 and TRBJ1-4; D ambiguous. From germline, CDR1 is MDHEN and CDR2 SYDVKM. CDR3 size: 15 residues. The ends were cut back, 4 bases at V and 0 bases at J, with 9 bases in the middle. CDR3 nucleotides: TGTGCCAGCAGTTCCTCGATACCAACTAATGAAAAACTGTTTTTT. Its translation: CASSSSIPTNEKLFF.

The V gene is TRBV30, the J gene TRBJ2-7, with 9 nucleotides matching TRBD2. Per germline, CDR1 GTSNPN and CDR2 SVGIG (reference sequence). V trimming: 0 bases; J trimming: 7 bases; junction bases outside the gene matches: 7. CDR3 length: 14 residues. The CDR3: CAWSVKAGGGEQYF. The CDR3, as DNA: TGTGCCTGGAGTGTAAAAGCGGGAGGTGGAGAGCAGTACTTC.

The rearrangement joins TRBV5-1 to TRBJ2-3; no reliable D call. Per germline, CDR1 SGHRS and CDR2 YFSETQ. The CDR3 extends over 14 amino acids. V was pared by 0 bases and J by 6 bases, with 11 bases between. The CDR3 sequence: CASSLEAGSDTQYF. The DNA of the CDR3 is TGCGCCAGCAGCTTGGAGGCAGGAAGCGATACGCAGTATTTT.

This clone is a singleton in its sample. The chain carries TRBV5-6 and TRBJ2-3; D not resolved. Between the trimmed V and J ends, which lost 0 bases and 2 bases, there was a span of 7 bases. The CDR3 runs 14 residues. Per the germline V gene, CDR1 is SGHDT and CDR2 is YYEEEE. CDR3: CASSLGRATDTQYF. CDR3 DNA: TGTGCCAGCAGCTTGGGGAGAGCCACAGATACGCAGTATTTT.

The J gene is TRBJ2-1, the V gene TRBV6-1, with D maybe TRBD2 (5 bases). There are 12 residues in the CDR3. Deletions cut 7 bases from V and 6 bases from J, with 10 bases between. The germline gives CDR1 MNHNS, CDR2 SASEGT. The chain's CDR3 is CASNGGFNEQFF. CDR3 bases: TGTGCCAGCAACGGAGGATTCAATGAGCAGTTCTTC.

This clone came up once. In the same sample, other DNA sequences code for this CDR3. The V call is TRBV7-9, the J call TRBJ2-5; no firm D call. The germline V gene encodes CDR1 SEHNR and CDR2 FQNEAQ (reference sequence). The length of the CDR3 is 11 residues. V lost 3 bases to trimming and J lost 5 bases, with 4 bases between them. The CDR3 here is CASSFKETQYF. Here the CDR3 DNA reads TGTGCCAGCAGCTTTAAGGAGACCCAGTACTTC.

V gene TRBV7-9 combines with J gene TRBJ1-1; 7 bases line up with TRBD1. The CDR3 sequence is 14 residues long. CDR1 SEHNR and CDR2 FQNEAQ come from the germline V gene (reference sequence). The trim removed 4 bases at V and 3 bases at J, leaving 5 bases unmatched. The CDR3, as DNA: TGTGCCAGCAGCTATGGGACAGTCGACACTGAAGCTTTCTTT. This encodes CASSYGTVDTEAFF.

The chain has TRBV6-4 and TRBJ2-3; no firm D call. Germline V gene sequence: CDR1 MRHNA, CDR2 SNTAGT. Deletions cut 5 bases from V and 0 bases from J, with 12 bases between. The CDR3 extends over 15 amino acids. CDR3 nucleotides: TGTGCCAGCAGTACAAGCCCCACTAGCACAGATACGCAGTATTTT. Its protein is CASSTSPTSTDTQYF.

The rearrangement joins TRBV11-2 to TRBJ2-1; D call uncertain. The CDR3 runs to 15 residues. The V gene lost 0 bases and the J gene lost 8 bases, with 14 bases spanning the gap. Germline V gives CDR1 SGHAT, CDR2 FQNNGV. The CDR3: CASSLDRPTFYEQFF. In DNA, the CDR3 is TGTGCCAGCAGCTTAGATCGCCCGACTTTCTATGAGCAGTTCTTC. Full variable domain (remainder filled in from reference TRBV11-2 and TRBJ2-1): EAGVAQSPRYKIIEKRQSVAFWCNPISGHATLYWYQQILGQGPKLLIQFQNNGVVDDSQLPKDRFSAERLKGVDSTLKIQPAKLEDSAVYLCASSLDRPTFYEQFFGPGTRLTVL.

The chain carries TRBV21-1 and TRBJ1-1; the tabulated D call, TRBD1, remains unverified against the DNA. TRBV21-1 is a known pseudogene. CDR3 length: 11 residues. This CDR3 is CASNETGCAFF. CDR3 DNA sequence: TGTGCCAGCAACGAGACAGGTTGCGCTTTCTTT.

This chain uses TRBV28 with TRBJ2-2; the D gene could be TRBD1 or TRBD2 (5 bases each). CDR1 and CDR2 (germline): MDHEN, SYDVKM. The CDR3 contains 21 residues. Trimming left V 5 bases short and J 0 bases short, with 28 bases between. This CDR3 reads CASSTGWLGDGPFANTGELFF. CDR3 DNA sequence: TGTGCCAGCAGTACTGGTTGGTTGGGGGACGGACCGTTCGCGAACACCGGGGAGCTGTTTTTT. The full variable domain, completed using reference TRBV28 and TRBJ2-2, is DVKVTQSSRYLVKRTGEKVFLECVQDMDHENMFWYRQDPGLGLRLIYFSYDVKMKEKGDIPEGYSVSREKKERFSLILESASTNQTSMYLCASSTGWLGDGPFANTGELFFGEGSRLTVL.